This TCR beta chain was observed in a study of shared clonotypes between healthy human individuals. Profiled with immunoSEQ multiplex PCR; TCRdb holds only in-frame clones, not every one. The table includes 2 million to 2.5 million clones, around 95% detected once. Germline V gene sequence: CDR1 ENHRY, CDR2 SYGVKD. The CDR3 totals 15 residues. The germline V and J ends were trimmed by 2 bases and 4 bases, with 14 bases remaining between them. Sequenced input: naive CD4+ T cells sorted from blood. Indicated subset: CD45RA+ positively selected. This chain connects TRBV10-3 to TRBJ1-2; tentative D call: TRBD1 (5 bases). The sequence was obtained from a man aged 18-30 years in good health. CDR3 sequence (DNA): TGTGCCATCAGTGAGAGTTTACGACAGAGCTATGGCTACACCTTC. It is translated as CAISESLRQSYGYTF.